One and the same sample provided the 15 T cell receptor beta chains below, sequenced in a study of early T cells in non-severe SARS-CoV-2 infection. One entry per CDR3 protein results from TCRdb running MiXCR on the 5' RACE reads. This table holds some 19,000 distinct CDR3 sequences, about 4% found once. Sequenced input: whole blood. The receptors here all came from an adult who was a healthcare worker with PCR-confirmed SARS-CoV-2 infection or an uninfected control (not recorded which).

Many counts were recorded for this clonotype. CDR3 sequence reads: CATAPGDSPNYGYTF. The DNA for the CDR3 is TGTGCCACCGCCCCAGGGGACTCGCCTAACTATGGCTACACCTTC. The chain recombines TRBV6-5 with TRBJ1-2; tentatively, D is TRBD1 (6 bases). The CDR3 totals 15 residues. Germline assignment: CDR1 MNHEY and CDR2 SVGAGI. V shed 10 bases and J shed 0 bases, with 18 bases lying between them.

There are many counts of this clonotype. The rearrangement joins TRBV4-3 to TRBJ2-7; possible D gene TRBD1, 6 bases. V shed 1 base and J shed 3 bases, with 10 bases lying between them. Germline V gene lookup returns CDR1 LGHNA and CDR2 YSLEER. CDR3 length equals 14 residues. CDR3 in amino acids: CASSQGHRDYEQYF. In nucleotides, the CDR3 is TGCGCCAGCAGCCAAGGTCACAGGGACTACGAGCAGTACTTC.

This clonotype showed up many times. V usage is TRBV20-1 and J usage is TRBJ2-7; D is unresolved. Germline assignment: CDR1 DFQATT and CDR2 SNEGSKA (reference sequence). The V gene lost 0 bases and the J gene lost 5 bases, with 11 bases spanning the gap. The CDR3 is made up of 13 amino acids. In nucleotides, the CDR3 is TGCAGTGCTAGAGATCTGGGTGGGAACGAGCAGTACTTC. Translated, it gives CSARDLGGNEQYF.

This clonotype was found many times. The chain employs TRBV7-2 and TRBJ2-7, with D perhaps matching TRBD2 (5 bases). Trimming removed 2 bases from V and 0 bases from J, with 8 bases in between. The CDR3 extends over 14 amino acids. CDR1 and CDR2 (germline): SGHTA, FQGNSA. The CDR3 region is CASSLLASSYEQYF. The CDR3 nucleotides read TGTGCCAGCAGCTTACTAGCATCCTCCTACGAGCAGTACTTC.

This clonotype was observed at least ten times. The rearrangement joins TRBV12-3 or TRBV12-4 to TRBJ1-1, with TRBD1 matching over 7 bases. The CDR3 has 17 amino acids. J lost 3 bases, V lost 3 bases, and 13 bases had no gene match. The CDR3 here is CASSLGTTGAGYTEAFF. DNA for the CDR3: TGTGCCAGCAGTTTGGGGACTACAGGGGCAGGGTACACTGAAGCTTTCTTT.

The V and J genes are TRBV7-7 and TRBJ2-5; 7 nucleotides agree with TRBD2. J gave up 9 bases and V 8 bases, and 12 bases lay outside the gene matches. The CDR3 length is 13 residues. Germline V gene lookup returns CDR1 SSHAT and CDR2 FNYEAQ (reference sequence). DNA of the CDR3: TGTGCCAGCCGCCCGGGGGGTCTGGGTCCCCAGTACTTC. Amino acid sequence: CASRPGGLGPQYF.

This rearrangement joins TRBV10-1 to TRBJ1-1; D is ambiguous. Germline assignment: CDR1 WNHNN and CDR2 SYGVQD (reference sequence). The CDR3 consists of 13 residues. V lost 4 bases and J 1 base, leaving 7 bases between the germline ends. This CDR3 reads CASSVNRNTEAFF. The CDR3 region has the DNA TGCGCCAGCAGTGTCAACCGGAACACTGAAGCTTTCTTT.

This clonotype was seen at least ten times. The chain has TRBV20-1 and TRBJ2-2; the D is unclear. The length of the CDR3 is 16 residues. Trimming shortened V by 3 bases and J by 3 bases, and 17 bases separated the two germline ends. Looked up from germline, CDR1 is DFQATT and CDR2 is SNEGSKA (reference sequence). The CDR3 nucleotides read TGCAGTGCTAGTCATGCGGCGGTTTCGGACACCGGGGAGCTGTTTTTT. It encodes CSASHAAVSDTGELFF.

This clonotype came up many times. The chain uses TRBV12-3 or TRBV12-4 and TRBJ2-2, with D possibly matching TRBD2 (6 bases). There are 15 residues in the CDR3. Deletions cut 6 bases from V and 2 bases from J, with 13 bases between. The chain's CDR3 is CASSPTGGNTGELFF. Here the CDR3 DNA reads TGTGCCAGCAGCCCGACCGGGGGAAACACCGGGGAGCTGTTTTTT.

The rearrangement links TRBV12-3 or TRBV12-4 to TRBJ2-3, with 9 bases fitting TRBD2. The trim removed 2 bases at V and 1 base at J, leaving 4 bases unmatched. The CDR3 runs 16 residues. The CDR3 region is CASSLTAGGGTDTQYF. The CDR3 DNA follows: TGTGCCAGCAGTTTAACAGCGGGGGGTGGCACAGATACGCAGTATTTT.

This clonotype showed up many times. The junction departs from the called germline gene at one end, perhaps through a read error. V and J are TRBV29-1 and TRBJ2-3, with 8 positions matching TRBD1. Per the germline V gene, CDR1 is SQVTM and CDR2 is ANQGSEA. CDR3 length: 15 residues. Written as DNA, the CDR3 is TGCAGCGTTGCTAACAGGGGGATGACCACAAATACGCAGTATTTT. Translation gives CSVANRGMTTNTQYF.

This clonotype has ten or more counts. In DNA form, the CDR3 reads TGTGCCAGCAGAACTTCGACAGGGGGCATGAAGAACACTGAAGCTTTCTTT. This codes for CASRTSTGGMKNTEAFF. This rearrangement joins TRBV6-6 to TRBJ1-1; TRBD1 matches at 10 bases. Trimming at V came to 6 bases and at J to 1 base, leaving 11 bases not matched to a gene. Germline CDR1 is MNHNY and CDR2 is SVGAGI (reference sequence). The CDR3 loop spans 17 amino acids.

This chain uses TRBV2 with TRBJ1-2, with D unclear. CDR1 SNHLY and CDR2 FYNNEI come from the germline V gene. V shed 6 bases and J shed 0 bases, with 8 bases lying between them. There are 13 residues in the CDR3. The CDR3 DNA reads TGTGCCAGCAGGTTATATTCTAACTATGGCTACACCTTC. This gives the protein CASRLYSNYGYTF.

This clonotype was found many times. The chain has TRBV7-9 and TRBJ1-3; a possible D gene is TRBD1 (5 bases). This CDR3 is built from 16 residues. The V gene's germline CDR1 is SEHNR and CDR2 FQNEAQ (reference sequence). V lost 3 bases to trimming and J lost 0 bases, with 12 bases between them. The CDR3 DNA reads as TGTGCCAGCAGCTTCGGCTTCAGGGACTCTGGAAACACCATATATTTT. Translation gives CASSFGFRDSGNTIYF.

This clonotype appeared many times. CDR3 protein: CASTSGGIPYEQYF. DNA of the CDR3: TGCGCCAGCACTAGCGGAGGAATACCCTACGAGCAGTACTTC. The chain links TRBV5-1 to TRBJ2-7, with 7 bases fitting TRBD2. This CDR3 comprises 14 residues. Per the germline V gene, CDR1 is SGHRS and CDR2 is YFSETQ. The ends lost 6 bases at V and 2 bases at J; junction bases unmatched: 8.